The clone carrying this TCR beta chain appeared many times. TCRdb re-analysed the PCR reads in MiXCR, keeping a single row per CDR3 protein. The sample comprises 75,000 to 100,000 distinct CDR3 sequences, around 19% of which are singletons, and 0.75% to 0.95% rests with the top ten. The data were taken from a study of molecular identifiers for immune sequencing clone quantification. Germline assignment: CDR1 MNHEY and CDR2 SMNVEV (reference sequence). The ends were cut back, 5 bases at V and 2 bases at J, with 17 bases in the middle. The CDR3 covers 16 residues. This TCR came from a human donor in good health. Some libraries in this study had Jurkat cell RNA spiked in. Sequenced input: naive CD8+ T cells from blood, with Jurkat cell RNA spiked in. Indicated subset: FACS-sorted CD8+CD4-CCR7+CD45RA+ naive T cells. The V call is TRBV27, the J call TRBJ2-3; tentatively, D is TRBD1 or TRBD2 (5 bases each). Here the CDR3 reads CASSPMGPLDTDTQYF. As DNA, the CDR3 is TGTGCCAGCAGTCCAATGGGACCCTTGGACACAGATACGCAGTATTTT.